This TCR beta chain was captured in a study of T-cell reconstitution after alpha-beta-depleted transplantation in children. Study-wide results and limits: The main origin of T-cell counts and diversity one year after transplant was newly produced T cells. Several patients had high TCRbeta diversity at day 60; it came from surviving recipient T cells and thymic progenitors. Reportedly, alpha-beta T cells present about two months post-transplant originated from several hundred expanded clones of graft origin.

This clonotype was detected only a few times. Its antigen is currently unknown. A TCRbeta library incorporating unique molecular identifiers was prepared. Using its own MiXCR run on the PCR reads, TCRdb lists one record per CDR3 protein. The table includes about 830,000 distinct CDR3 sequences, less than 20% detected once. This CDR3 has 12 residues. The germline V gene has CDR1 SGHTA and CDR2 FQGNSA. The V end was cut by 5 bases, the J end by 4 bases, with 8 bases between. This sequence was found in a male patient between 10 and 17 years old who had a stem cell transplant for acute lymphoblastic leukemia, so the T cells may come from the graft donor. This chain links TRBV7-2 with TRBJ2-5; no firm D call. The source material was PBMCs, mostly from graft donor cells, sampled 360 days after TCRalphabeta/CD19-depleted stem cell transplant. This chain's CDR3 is CASSPFTETQYF. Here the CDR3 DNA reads TGTGCCAGCAGCCCTTTTACAGAGACCCAGTACTTC.